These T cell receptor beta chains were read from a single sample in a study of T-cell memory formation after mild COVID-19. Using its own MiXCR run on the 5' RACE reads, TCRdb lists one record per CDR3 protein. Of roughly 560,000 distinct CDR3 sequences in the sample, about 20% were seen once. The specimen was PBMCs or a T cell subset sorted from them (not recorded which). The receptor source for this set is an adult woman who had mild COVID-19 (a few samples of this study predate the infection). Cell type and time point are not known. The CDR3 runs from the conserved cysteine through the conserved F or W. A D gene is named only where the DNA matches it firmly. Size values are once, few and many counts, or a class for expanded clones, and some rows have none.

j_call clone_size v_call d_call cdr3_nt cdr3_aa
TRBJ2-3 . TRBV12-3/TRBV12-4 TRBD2 TGTGCCAGCAGCTTCGGGGGGTCTGGCACAGATACGCAGTATTTT CASSFGGSGTDTQYF
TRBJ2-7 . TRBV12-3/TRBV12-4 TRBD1 TGTGCCAGCAGTGTGACAGGGTTTTACGAGCAGTACTTC CASSVTGFYEQYF
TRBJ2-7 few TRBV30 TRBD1 TGTGCCTGGGGACAGGCCCACTACGAGCAGTACTTC CAWGQAHYEQYF
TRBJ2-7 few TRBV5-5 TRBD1 TGTGCCAGCAGCTTTGGGGACAGGGGAAACGAGCAGTACTTC CASSFGDRGNEQYF
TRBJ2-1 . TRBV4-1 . TGCGCCAGCAGCCAAGAGGCTAGCTCCTACAATGAGCAGTTCTTC CASSQEASSYNEQFF
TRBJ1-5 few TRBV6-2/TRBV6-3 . TGTGCCAGCAGTTCAGGGGCGGGGGCAGGCAATCAGCCCCAGCATTTT CASSSGAGAGNQPQHF
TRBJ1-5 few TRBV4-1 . TGCGCCAGCAGCAGTTTAAGGGGCGCGGGTAGCAATCAGCCCCAGCATTTT CASSSLRGAGSNQPQHF
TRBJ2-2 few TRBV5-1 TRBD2 TGCGCCAGCAGCCCCGGGGGGGCCCCCGGGGAGCTGTTTTTT CASSPGGAPGELFF
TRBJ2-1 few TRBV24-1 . TGTGCCACCAGTGATCCCGTAGGGGCGGGGCAAAGAGGCAATGAGCAGTTCTTC CATSDPVGAGQRGNEQFF
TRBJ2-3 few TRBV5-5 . TGTGCCAGCAGCAACCGACGAGACACTACTAGCACAGATACGCAGTATTTT CASSNRRDTTSTDTQYF
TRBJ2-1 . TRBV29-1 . TGCAGCGTTGTGGGGTACAATGAGCAGTTCTTC CSVVGYNEQFF
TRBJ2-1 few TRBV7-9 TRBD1 TGTGCCAGCAGGCGGACAGGGGATGAGCAGTTCTTC CASRRTGDEQFF
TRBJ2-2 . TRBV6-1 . TGTGCCAGCAGTGAAGCGCTTCCGGCCGGGGAGCTGTTTTTT CASSEALPAGELFF
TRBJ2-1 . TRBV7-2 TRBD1 TGTGCCAGCAGCTTAGGAGGGACAGGTGGAAATGAGCAGTTCTTC CASSLGGTGGNEQFF
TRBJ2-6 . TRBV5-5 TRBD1 TGTGCCAGCAGCTCAACAGGGGTTACTATTTCTGGGGCCAACGTCCTGACTTTC CASSSTGVTISGANVLTF
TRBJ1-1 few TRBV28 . TGTGCCAGCAGTTTCCACGGACAGATGAACACTGAAGCTTTCTTT CASSFHGQMNTEAFF
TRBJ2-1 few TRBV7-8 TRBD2 TGTGCCAGCAGCATCCGGACTAGCGGGAGGTCTCCCAATGAGCAGTTCTTC CASSIRTSGRSPNEQFF
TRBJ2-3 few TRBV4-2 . TGTGCCAGCAGCCCAGAGATCCCAGATACGCAGTATTTT CASSPEIPDTQYF
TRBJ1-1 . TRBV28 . TGTGCCAGCAAGGACTTACATGGGCTGAACACTGAAGCTTTCTTT CASKDLHGLNTEAFF
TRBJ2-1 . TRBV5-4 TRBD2 TGTGCCAGCAGCTTAGGGAGGGTTCTATACAATGAGCAGTTCTTC CASSLGRVLYNEQFF
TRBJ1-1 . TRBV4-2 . TGTGCCAGCAGCCGCGGAGAATCCGCGAAAAACGAAGCTTTCTTT CASSRGESAKNEAFF
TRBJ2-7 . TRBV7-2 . TGTGCCAGCAGCTCCCTGAGGGGCGAAGGGAGATCCTACGAGCAGTACTTC CASSSLRGEGRSYEQYF
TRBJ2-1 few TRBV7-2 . TGTGCCAGCAGCTTAGCGGACCCTTCTAATGAGCAGTTCTTC CASSLADPSNEQFF
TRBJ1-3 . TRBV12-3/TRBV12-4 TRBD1 TGTGCCAGCAGCCTCACTCGACAGGGATTGTCTGGAAACACCATATATTTT CASSLTRQGLSGNTIYF
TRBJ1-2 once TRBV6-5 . TGTGCCAGCAGTTACTCGCCCAGCTTAGCTAACTATGGCTACACCTTC CASSYSPSLANYGYTF
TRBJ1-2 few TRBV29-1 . TGCAGCGTTGCGCGACAAACCAATGGCTACACCTTC CSVARQTNGYTF
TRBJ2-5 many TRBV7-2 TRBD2 TGTGCCAGCAGCTTTAGCGGGGGTGAGACCCAGTACTTC CASSFSGGETQYF
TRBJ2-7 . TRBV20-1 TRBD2 TGCAGTGCTCCGGGACTAGCGGACAGGTTACACGAGCAGTACTTC CSAPGLADRLHEQYF
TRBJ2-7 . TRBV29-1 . TGCAGCGCAACCTGGGAATTTGCCCCCTACGAGCAGTACTTC CSATWEFAPYEQYF
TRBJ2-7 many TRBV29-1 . TGCAGCGCCGGGGAATACGAGCAGTACTTC CSAGEYEQYF
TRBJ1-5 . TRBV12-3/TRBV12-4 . TGTGCCAGCAGTTTAAGGGCTTCCAATCAGCCCCAGCATTTT CASSLRASNQPQHF
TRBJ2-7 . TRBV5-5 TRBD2 TGTGCCAGCAGCTATTTTAGCGGGGATTCCTCCTACGAGCAGTACTTC CASSYFSGDSSYEQYF
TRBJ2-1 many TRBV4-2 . TGTGCCAGCAGCCAAGCTCCCAGAGGCACCTACAATGAGCAGTTCTTC CASSQAPRGTYNEQFF
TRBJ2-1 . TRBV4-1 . TGCGCCAGCAGCCGGATCGAAGCGAATGAGCAGTTCTTC CASSRIEANEQFF
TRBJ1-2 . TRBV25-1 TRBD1 TGTGCCAGCAGTGAATATGGGACAGGGGAAGCTAACTATGGCTACACCTTC CASSEYGTGEANYGYTF
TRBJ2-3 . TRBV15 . TGTGCCACCAGCAGAGAAAAGGCCAGAACAGATACGCAGTATTTT CATSREKARTDTQYF
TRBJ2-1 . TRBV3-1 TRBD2 TGTGCCAGCAGCCAAGGTTCCGCGGGGGGGCCTTCTGGTGAGCAGTTCTTC CASSQGSAGGPSGEQFF
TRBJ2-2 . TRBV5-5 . TGTGCCAGCAGCTTCCGTAGTCTCACCGGGGAGCTGTTTTTT CASSFRSLTGELFF
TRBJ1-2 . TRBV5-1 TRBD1 TGCGCCAGCAGCTTGGGACAGGGCATTTCAAACTATGGCTACACCTTC CASSLGQGISNYGYTF
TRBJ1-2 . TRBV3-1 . TGTGCCAGCAGCCAAGCGCGCATCTCTGGCTACACCTTC CASSQARISGYTF
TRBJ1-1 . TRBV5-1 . TGCGCCACTCGGGAGAGAGGGAACACTGAAGCTTTCTTT CATRERGNTEAFF
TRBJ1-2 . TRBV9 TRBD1 TGTGCCAGCAGCCCGTGGACAGGGGCCGCACCTAACTATGGCTACACCTTC CASSPWTGAAPNYGYTF
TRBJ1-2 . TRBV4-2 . TGTGCCAGCAGCCAAGATCGTGGGATTACCCTCTATGGCTACACCTTC CASSQDRGITLYGYTF
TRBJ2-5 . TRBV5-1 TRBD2 TGCGCCAGCAGCGCGGGACTAGCGGGGGGTGTGGAGACCCAGTACTTC CASSAGLAGGVETQYF
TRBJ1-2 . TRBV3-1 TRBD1 TGTGCCAGCAGCCGGAGGACAGGGCACGGCTATGGCTACACCTTC CASSRRTGHGYGYTF
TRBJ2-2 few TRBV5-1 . TGCGCCAGCAGGTCGGGCGGAACCTTCACCGGGGAGCTGTTTTTT CASRSGGTFTGELFF
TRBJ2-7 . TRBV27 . TGTGCCAGCCGTTATCTCTCGCGGGATAACGAGCAGTACTTC CASRYLSRDNEQYF
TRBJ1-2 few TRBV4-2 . TGTGCCAGCAGCCAAGCTCGGTGGGGGTTGGGGTATGGCTACACCTTC CASSQARWGLGYGYTF
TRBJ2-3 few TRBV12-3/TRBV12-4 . TGTGCCAGCAGTCCCTCGCAGGCGGGCGCAGATACGCAGTATTTT CASSPSQAGADTQYF
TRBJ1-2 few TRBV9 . TGTGCCAGCAGCGCGCTCGGGACGGGCAGTTTGGGCTACACCTTC CASSALGTGSLGYTF
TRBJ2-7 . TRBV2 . TGTGCCAGCAGGGGGCCGAGCTCCTACGAGCAGTACTTC CASRGPSSYEQYF
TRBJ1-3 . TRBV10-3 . TGTGCCATCCAGAACTCTGGAAACACCATATATTTT CAIQNSGNTIYF
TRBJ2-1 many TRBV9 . TGTGCCAGCAGCCCCGGGGGATCCCCTTCCCTGGGCTCCTACAATGAGCAGTTCTTC CASSPGGSPSLGSYNEQFF
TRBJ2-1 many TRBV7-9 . TGTGCCAGCAGCTTAGATACGGGAGAGCAGTTCTTC CASSLDTGEQFF
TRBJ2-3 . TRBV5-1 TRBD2 TGCGCCAGCAGCTTGGATATGGCGGGAGGAACAGATACGCAGTATTTT CASSLDMAGGTDTQYF